Below, one T cell receptor (beta chain) is given with its context. The antigen remains undetermined. This sample's time point: blood 4 weeks post-SBRT, at nephrectomy. As for treatment: 15 Gy SBRT to primary tumor, nephrectomy 4 weeks later. Nephrectomy followed 15 Gy stereotactic body radiation by 4 weeks. Radiation-treated patients gave blood at baseline, week 2 and week 4. These data come from a study of radiation and T cells in renal cell carcinoma. Findings of the study overall: Baseline intratumoral clonotype presence is unknown without pretreatment biopsies. In blood, top tumor clones expanded by 2 weeks, shrinking by 4.

Assay used: immunoSEQ multiplex PCR; TCRdb lists only in-frame clones, some missing. This table has fewer than 200,000 clones, roughly nine tenths appearing once. This clonotype was obtained from a woman between 45 and 65 years old with renal cell carcinoma. The specimen was blood, collected from a patient whose treatment included radiotherapy and nephrectomy.

The CDR3 DNA reads as TGTGCCAGCAGTGGGGACTATCAAGAGACCCAGTACTTC. Its protein product is CASSGDYQETQYF. The rearrangement links TRBV2 to TRBJ2-5, with 7 bases that match TRBD2. The CDR3 runs to 13 residues. V dropped 4 bases and J dropped 2; count of bases not matched to a gene: 1. Germline V gene lookup returns CDR1 SNHLY and CDR2 FYNNEI.